This TCR beta chain was recorded in a study of cytomegalovirus exposure and HLA in healthy donors. Findings of the study overall: Being indistinguishable, some V segments were excluded, TRBV6-2 and TRBV6-3 among them. Earlier analysis yielded a pattern in which most TCR beta V segments were productive about 90% or about 30% of the time. The availability of immune exposure information extended only to CMV serostatus. More clonal expansion characterized HLA-associated TCR beta chains than equally common others in a later analysis.

In the PCR, 60 Vbeta and 13 Jbeta primers were used. This table comes from immunoSEQ multiplex PCR, and its TCRdb copy is limited to in-frame clones, with some not included. The data contain about 220,000 clones, over 80% of them singletons. The CDR3 sequence is 18 residues long. Germline CDR1 and CDR2: LNHNV and YYDKDF (reference sequence). Losses at the gene ends were 5 bases for V and 5 bases for J; bases not matched to a gene: 16. As for this clone: Antigen unknown.

The rearrangement joins TRBV15 to TRBJ2-2; 8 nucleotides match TRBD2. Input material: PBMCs. This TCR was recovered from a man between 40 and 49 years old in good health and CMV-seropositive. CDR3 in amino acids: CATSPERGSGRSTGELFF. Here the CDR3 DNA reads TGTGCCACCAGCCCAGAGCGGGGAAGCGGGAGATCTACCGGGGAGCTGTTTTTT.